Below, one TCR beta chain is given with its context. Its binding antigen is unknown. No clone much larger than this one lies a single base away; base qualities are absent. The entry originates in a study of blood T cell repertoires in COVID-19 (dated by TCRdb to the early 2020s). With respect to the entire study: The collaborator samples originated in the United States, Italy and Spain and spanned the acute and convalescent phases of COVID-19. The material from the prospective study consisted of cDNA or gDNA derived from T cells, B-cell-depleted T cells, or PBMCs. Deeply sampled blood TCRbeta repertoires from subjects exposed to, actively infected with, or recovered from COVID-19 were included in the dataset. The repertoires were released in a freely available public database meant as a resource for research on the immune response to SARS-CoV-2. Samples came from the ongoing ImmuneRACE study (first 160 participants) plus 1,254 subjects from 6 global collaborators. A de-identified subject ID, COVID-19 status, age in years and sex were almost always included in the sample metadata. Where available, HLA class I and class II types were obtained from metadata supplied by the sample provider rather than from assay-based typing.

The immunoSEQ Assay, a bias-controlled multiplex PCR, was used to amplify TCRbeta CDR3 regions from genomic DNA. The published analysis was carried out like this. Within the assay, amplification of reference gene primers was used to estimate how many nucleated cells each sample contained. Sequence reads were collapsed and filtered to measure the absolute abundance of every unique TCRbeta CDR3 rearrangement. For each sample, productive Simpson clonality was calculated as the square root of Simpson's diversity index over productive rearrangements. TCRdb retrieved this table from immuneACCESS and kept in-frame rearrangements only. Not all clones are present; in checked studies, unresolved V genes account for under half, and no reason is known for the remainder. The V and J calls and clone size were taken over from that table, and D and trimming were inferred from the DNA. The sample includes 310,000 or so clones, with approximately 89% observed a single time. Around 2.2% of the sample is taken by the ten largest.

Inclusive of the bounding cysteine and phenylalanine, the CDR3 is 18 residues long. Left in the record is the CDR3 DNA by itself, 54 bases read in frame from the first base. From V the trimming removes 3 bases and from J it removes 0 bases, while the gene matches leave 8 bases of the junction unaccounted for. The germline V gene sets CDR1 to SGHVS and CDR2 to FQNEAQ. Findings and caveats that apply to the study as a whole: The amount of clinical and demographic metadata varied by source and participant and was provided uncurated.

One collaborating source in Seattle enrolled patients during active infection and followed them longitudinally through the course of disease. Whole blood was collected in K2EDTA tubes by collaborating institutions according to the institutions' own protocols. For TCRbeta analysis, collaborator samples were shipped as frozen whole blood, as isolated PBMCs, or as DNA extracted from either sample type. The sample taken for sequencing was peripheral blood. This clonotype was obtained from a woman younger than 45 with COVID-19, enrolled during active disease. Recombination joined TRBV7-8 with TRBJ2-6, with 7 bases aligning to TRBD2. The nucleotide sequence reads TGTGCCAGCAGCTTGTTCTCACCGGGGGGCTCTGGGGCCAACGTCCTGACTTTC. It is translated as CASSLFSPGGSGANVLTF.